This entry is about one T cell receptor (beta chain). This clone came up once. Its antigen is still unknown. Per-nucleotide qualities are absent, and no much larger clonotype sits a single base away. Donors were healthy HIV-negative adults with no recently reported acute infections or vaccinations. Every donor was a Caucasian adult residing in Nashville, Tennessee, USA. For unsorted samples, roughly 81 million PBMCs were counted and genomic DNA was extracted with the QIAamp DNA Blood Mini kit. After blood collection by leukapheresis, PBMCs were isolated using Ficoll-Histopaque density gradient centrifugation and then cryopreserved in the vapor phase of liquid nitrogen. Using the deep immunoSEQ assay, TCR CDR3 regions were amplified from genomic DNA by multiplex PCR. Extracted genomic DNA from each cell subset was distributed evenly across all wells of several immunoSEQ 96-well plates, and each plate was treated as a replicate. For unsorted PBMC, each replicate PCR was loaded with approximately 300 ng genomic DNA, equivalent to roughly 31,000 T cell genomes. Genomic DNA from unsorted PBMC was sequenced over ten immunoSEQ deep assay plates. Purified libraries were quantified with a Qubit 3.0 fluorometer, sized on a Bioanalyzer 2100, and re-quantified with the KAPA Library Quantification kit. Each immunoSEQ 96-well plate was sequenced on its own single-read 150-cycle Illumina NextSeq 550 flow cell. The paper's processing steps were these. The immunoSEQ output contained only junctional sequences without quality scores, so filtering could not match that applied to full-length reads. Sequences were annotated with PyIR, a Python wrapper for IgBLAST v1.9, using IMGT germline references to assign V/J genes and CDR3. Reads with weak V/J assignments (E-value above 1e-6), missing CDR3, stop codons, out-of-frame junctions, or ambiguous translated residues were removed. V3J clonotypes were defined by identical inferred V gene, J gene, and CDR3 amino acid sequence. Percentage overlap between repertoires was computed as shared unique clonotypes divided by the size of the smaller repertoire. Richness of each repertoire was evaluated using RTK rarefaction, the Chao1 estimator, and Recon v2.1 estimates of unobserved clonotypes. TCRdb carries this immuneACCESS record with in-frame sequences only. Its versions omit some clonotypes, under half of them owing to an unresolved V gene in the studies checked, with the rest unexplained. D and trimming were read from the DNA, whereas the V and J calls and clone size are those reported in that table. This sample holds approximately 460,000 clones; approximately 80% were observed only once. 12% of the sample belongs to the ten largest clones.

These data belong to a study of shared clonotypes between healthy human individuals (dated by TCRdb to the early 2020s). Regarding the research as a whole: A couple of women and a few men aged 18 to 49 years were included in the cohort. The study deeply sequenced blood TCR repertoires of about 5 healthy adults to estimate repertoire size and the extent of clonotype sharing between individuals. Libraries were prepared and TCR repertoires were sequenced by different laboratories using diverse techniques, in order to increase sequencing depth and limit assay-specific biases. Between about 0.9 and 10 billion PBMCs per donor were obtained by leukapheresis.

Study-level results and caveats: Because the study included only a small number of donors, the genetic and exposure-history diversity represented was limited. Sampling was restricted to blood, and TCR repertoires in tissues likely differ from the TCR repertoires found in blood. Pairwise subsampling indicated that sequencing depth was expected to affect the degree of clonotype sharing among donors.

Via the germline V gene, CDR1 is SGHDN and CDR2 FVKESK. Including the terminal cysteine and phenylalanine, the CDR3 comprises 17 residues. The read is trimmed to its CDR3 DNA, 51 bases read in frame from base 1. Germline trimming amounts to 1 base on V and 7 bases on J, with 11 as the count of junction bases outside the gene matches. The TCR comes from a woman between 40 and 55 years old in good health. Some clones in this sample may be carry-over from other donors' samples. Recombination connected TRBV14 to TRBJ2-1; TRBD1 agrees with 9 junctional bases. Sequenced: PBMCs. Here the CDR3 is given as CASSQGQIGQGRNEQFF. The sequenced DNA: TGTGCCAGCAGCCAAGGCCAAATCGGACAGGGGAGGAATGAGCAGTTCTTC.